A selection of T cell receptor beta chains follows, all from one sample in a study of radiotherapy plus CTLA-4 blockade in lung cancer. Generated by immunoSEQ multiplex PCR, the TCRdb table keeps only in-frame clones and is missing some. The sample includes 65,000 to 85,000 clones, approximately 76% seen only once; the top ten take roughly 15%. Material: peripheral blood, obtained from a patient treated with radiotherapy plus ipilimumab. These receptors all stem from a human donor with non-small cell lung cancer whose response to radiotherapy plus ipilimumab could not be evaluated. Some clones in this sample may be carry-over from other donors' samples. Each CDR3 is given with its conserved first and last residue. The D gene is left open where the match is weak. Clone sizes are given selectively: once, few, many, or a class where the clone is expanded.

d_call: .
j_call: TRBJ1-2
clone_size: few
v_call: TRBV5-1
cdr3_nt: TGCGCCAGCAGCTTGGCAGGACAGACCGCCTATGGCTACACCTTC
cdr3_aa: CASSLAGQTAYGYTF

d_call: TRBD1
j_call: TRBJ2-3
clone_size: .
v_call: TRBV7-9
cdr3_nt: TGTGCCAGCAGCTCCGGACAGGGGTGGACAGATACGCAGTATTTT
cdr3_aa: CASSSGQGWTDTQYF

d_call: .
j_call: TRBJ1-5
clone_size: .
v_call: TRBV6-6
cdr3_nt: TGTGCCAGCAGGGCTTGGAATCAGCCCCAGCATTTT
cdr3_aa: CASRAWNQPQHF

d_call: .
j_call: TRBJ1-1
clone_size: .
v_call: TRBV19
cdr3_nt: TGTGCCAGTAGGGTCCAGGTTTACACTGAAGCTTTCTTT
cdr3_aa: CASRVQVYTEAFF

d_call: .
j_call: TRBJ1-2
clone_size: .
v_call: TRBV4-2
cdr3_nt: TGTGCCAGCAGCCAAGGAAGGAGGGAGGGTAACTATGGCTACACCTTC
cdr3_aa: CASSQGRREGNYGYTF

d_call: .
j_call: TRBJ1-2
clone_size: .
v_call: TRBV13
cdr3_nt: TGTGCCAGCAGCCCTTACACCTTC
cdr3_aa: CASSPYTF

d_call: TRBD2
j_call: TRBJ2-7
clone_size: .
v_call: TRBV4-1
cdr3_nt: TGCGCCAGCAGCCAGGGGCTAGCGGGGGTCTACGAGCAGTACTTC
cdr3_aa: CASSQGLAGVYEQYF

d_call: .
j_call: TRBJ1-6
clone_size: .
v_call: TRBV9
cdr3_nt: TGTGCCAGCAGCGTAACAGGTACTCCGAATAATTCACCCCTCCACTTT
cdr3_aa: CASSVTGTPNNSPLHF

d_call: TRBD2
j_call: TRBJ2-1
clone_size: .
v_call: TRBV5-1
cdr3_nt: TGCGCCAGCAGCAGGTCACTAGCGGAGCAGTTCTTC
cdr3_aa: CASSRSLAEQFF

d_call: .
j_call: TRBJ1-2
clone_size: .
v_call: TRBV6-5
cdr3_nt: TGTGCCAGCAGTCCACGAAGGGAGAGCTATGGCTACACCTTC
cdr3_aa: CASSPRRESYGYTF

d_call: TRBD1
j_call: TRBJ1-2
clone_size: .
v_call: TRBV9
cdr3_nt: TGTGCCAGCAGCGGACAGGGGCTAGAACTGAATGGCTACACCTTC
cdr3_aa: CASSGQGLELNGYTF

d_call: TRBD2
j_call: TRBJ2-3
clone_size: once
v_call: TRBV27
cdr3_nt: TGTGCCAGCTCCTACCTAAGCGGGGGGGAGACAGATACGCAGTATTTT
cdr3_aa: CASSYLSGGETDTQYF

d_call: .
j_call: TRBJ2-3
clone_size: .
v_call: TRBV5-1
cdr3_nt: TGCGCCAGCAGCTCCAACGCGGGGGATACGCAGTATTTT
cdr3_aa: CASSSNAGDTQYF

d_call: .
j_call: TRBJ1-5
clone_size: .
v_call: TRBV6-6
cdr3_nt: TGTGCCAGCAGTCCTTCGGACAGTTATAGCAATCAGCCCCAGCATTTT
cdr3_aa: CASSPSDSYSNQPQHF

d_call: TRBD1
j_call: TRBJ1-4
clone_size: .
v_call: TRBV7-9
cdr3_nt: TGTGCCAGCAGCCTCTACGGGACAGGGGCTAATGAAAAACTGTTTTTT
cdr3_aa: CASSLYGTGANEKLFF

d_call: TRBD1
j_call: TRBJ2-6
clone_size: .
v_call: TRBV7-6
cdr3_nt: TGTGCCAGCAGCTTAATACCAGGGGGCTCTGGGGCCAACGTCCTGACTTTC
cdr3_aa: CASSLIPGGSGANVLTF

d_call: .
j_call: TRBJ1-5
clone_size: .
v_call: TRBV5-5
cdr3_nt: TGTGCCAGCAGCTTGGGGGGGGGAGATTCGCCCCAGCATTTT
cdr3_aa: CASSLGGGDSPQHF

d_call: .
j_call: TRBJ1-2
clone_size: .
v_call: TRBV2
cdr3_nt: TGTGCCATGCAGGGCCCTAACTATGGCTACACCTTC
cdr3_aa: CAMQGPNYGYTF

d_call: .
j_call: TRBJ1-6
clone_size: .
v_call: TRBV28
cdr3_nt: TGTGCCAGCTTTGCTGTGGCCAATTCACCCCTCCACTTT
cdr3_aa: CASFAVANSPLHF

d_call: TRBD2
j_call: TRBJ2-7
clone_size: .
v_call: TRBV7-9
cdr3_nt: TGTGCCAGCAGCTTAGGTGGTAGCGGGACGTACGAGCAGTACTTC
cdr3_aa: CASSLGGSGTYEQYF

d_call: TRBD1
j_call: TRBJ1-5
clone_size: .
v_call: TRBV6-1
cdr3_nt: TGTGCCAGCAGTGACAGGACAGGTATTAGCAATCAGCCCCAGCATTTT
cdr3_aa: CASSDRTGISNQPQHF

d_call: TRBD1
j_call: TRBJ2-7
clone_size: .
v_call: TRBV5-5
cdr3_nt: TGTGCCAGCAGCCCCCTCGGGACAGGTCATTCCTCCTACGAGCAGTACTTC
cdr3_aa: CASSPLGTGHSSYEQYF

d_call: .
j_call: TRBJ2-1
clone_size: .
v_call: TRBV4-2
cdr3_nt: TGTGCCAGCAGCCCAGATCATATGGGGAGCTCCTACAATGAGCAGTTCTTC
cdr3_aa: CASSPDHMGSSYNEQFF

d_call: TRBD1
j_call: TRBJ1-2
clone_size: .
v_call: TRBV11-1
cdr3_nt: TGTGCCAGCAGCCGGGACAGTAACTATGGCTACACCTTC
cdr3_aa: CASSRDSNYGYTF

d_call: TRBD1
j_call: TRBJ2-7
clone_size: .
v_call: TRBV9
cdr3_nt: TGTGCCAGCAGCGTAGGGACAGGGGGCAACGTTAACGAGCAGTACTTC
cdr3_aa: CASSVGTGGNVNEQYF

d_call: TRBD1
j_call: TRBJ2-1
clone_size: .
v_call: TRBV6-6
cdr3_nt: TGTGCCAGCAGTTCCCGACAGGGGCAGTTCTTC
cdr3_aa: CASSSRQGQFF

d_call: TRBD1
j_call: TRBJ1-5
clone_size: .
v_call: TRBV19
cdr3_nt: TGTGCCAGTAGATCAGGGGGATTAGGCAATCAGCCCCAGCATTTT
cdr3_aa: CASRSGGLGNQPQHF

d_call: .
j_call: TRBJ2-6
clone_size: .
v_call: TRBV5-1
cdr3_nt: TGCGCCAGCAGCTTGCACGCGAGCATCTCTGGGGCCAACGTCCTGACTTTC
cdr3_aa: CASSLHASISGANVLTF

d_call: TRBD1
j_call: TRBJ1-4
clone_size: once
v_call: TRBV5-1
cdr3_nt: TGCGCCAGCAGCTTGGAAGGTTGGACAGGGCCCTCTCGGGGTGAAAAACTGTTTTTT
cdr3_aa: CASSLEGWTGPSRGEKLFF

d_call: .
j_call: TRBJ1-3
clone_size: .
v_call: TRBV4-1
cdr3_nt: TGCGCCAGCAGCCAATGGGGGGACTCTGGAAACACCATATATTTT
cdr3_aa: CASSQWGDSGNTIYF

d_call: .
j_call: TRBJ1-2
clone_size: few
v_call: TRBV7-9
cdr3_nt: TGTGCCAGCAGCCCAGAGGCAGGGATGGACTATGGCTACACCTTC
cdr3_aa: CASSPEAGMDYGYTF

d_call: TRBD2
j_call: TRBJ2-5
clone_size: .
v_call: TRBV4-1
cdr3_nt: TGCGCCAGCAGCCAAGACTTAGGACTAGCCTCCTCCGGAACCCAGTACTTC
cdr3_aa: CASSQDLGLASSGTQYF

d_call: .
j_call: TRBJ1-1
clone_size: .
v_call: TRBV29-1
cdr3_nt: TGCAGCGTCAGTTTAGAGGTCCCTTCGGAAGCTTTCTTT
cdr3_aa: CSVSLEVPSEAFF

d_call: TRBD1
j_call: TRBJ1-2
clone_size: .
v_call: TRBV6-5
cdr3_nt: TGTGCCAGCAGTCACCTCCGGGACAGGGGGCACGGCTACACCTTC
cdr3_aa: CASSHLRDRGHGYTF

d_call: .
j_call: TRBJ2-7
clone_size: once
v_call: TRBV5-1
cdr3_nt: TGCGCCAGCAGCTTGGAGGCCCCCTCGGGAGAGCAGTACTTC
cdr3_aa: CASSLEAPSGEQYF

d_call: .
j_call: TRBJ2-5
clone_size: .
v_call: TRBV5-1
cdr3_nt: TGCGCCAGCAGCCACCGGGTGGGAGAGACCCAGTACTTC
cdr3_aa: CASSHRVGETQYF

d_call: TRBD1
j_call: TRBJ1-2
clone_size: .
v_call: TRBV5-6
cdr3_nt: TGTGCCAGCAGCGGAGGGACAGGGGTGAGTGGCTACACCTTC
cdr3_aa: CASSGGTGVSGYTF

d_call: .
j_call: TRBJ1-2
clone_size: .
v_call: TRBV6-1
cdr3_nt: TGTGCCAGCAGAACAGTGGTAATTAACTATGGCTACACCTTC
cdr3_aa: CASRTVVINYGYTF

d_call: TRBD1
j_call: TRBJ2-7
clone_size: .
v_call: TRBV6-1
cdr3_nt: TGTGCCAGCAACCTAAGACAGGGGAGTTCTCACGAGCAGTACTTC
cdr3_aa: CASNLRQGSSHEQYF

d_call: .
j_call: TRBJ1-5
clone_size: .
v_call: TRBV18
cdr3_nt: TGTGCCAGCTCGCACTCAGCTCAGACAGGTGAGCCCCAGCATTTT
cdr3_aa: CASSHSAQTGEPQHF

d_call: TRBD1
j_call: TRBJ1-2
clone_size: .
v_call: TRBV5-1
cdr3_nt: TGCGCCAGCAGCGAAATCCAGGGGGCTCGCACCTTC
cdr3_aa: CASSEIQGARTF

d_call: .
j_call: TRBJ1-3
clone_size: once
v_call: TRBV27
cdr3_nt: TGTGCCAGCAGTCCCATCCCCTCTGGAAACACCATATATTTT
cdr3_aa: CASSPIPSGNTIYF